A selection of T cell receptor beta chains follows, all from one sample in a study of blood T cell repertoires in COVID-19. Sequencing used immunoSEQ multiplex PCR; TCRdb keeps in-frame clones, though not all of them. The sample has around 330,000 clones, roughly 85% seen once; the top ten hold under 2%. Sequences were obtained from PBMCs or T cells enriched from blood (not recorded which). The receptors stem from a woman aged 30 to 39 who had been exposed to COVID-19. Both conserved end residues are part of each CDR3. D genes are given only for firm matches. For some rows the clone size is stated as once, few or many, or as a class when expanded; others skip it.

CDR3 protein | CDR3 DNA | J gene | CDR3 length | V gene | D gene | clone size
CASSVTGVRNQPQHF | TGTGCCAGCTCAGTGACAGGGGTTCGCAATCAGCCCCAGCATTTT | TRBJ1-5 | 15 | TRBV2 | TRBD1 | NA
CASSSEVSYEQYF | TGTGCCAGCAGTTCGGAGGTCTCCTACGAGCAGTACTTC | TRBJ2-7 | 13 | TRBV6-6 | NA | NA
CASREGGEYGYTF | TGCGCCAGCAGAGAAGGGGGAGAGTATGGCTACACCTTC | TRBJ1-2 | 13 | TRBV5-1 | NA | NA
CASSLERDRIQYF | TGCGCCAGCAGCTTGGAACGGGATAGGATTCAGTACTTC | TRBJ2-4 | 13 | TRBV5-1 | NA | NA
CASSTRTSGIYNEQFF | TGTGCCAGCAGCACCCGGACTAGCGGGATCTACAATGAGCAGTTCTTC | TRBJ2-1 | 16 | TRBV5-4 | TRBD2 | once
CASSHGTSGFYGEQFF | TGTGCCAGCAGCCATGGGACTAGCGGGTTCTATGGTGAGCAGTTCTTC | TRBJ2-1 | 16 | TRBV3-1/TRBV3-2 | TRBD2 | few
CASSLGPTVYNEQFF | TGTGCCAGCAGTTTAGGACCGACAGTCTATAATGAGCAGTTCTTC | TRBJ2-1 | 15 | TRBV27 | NA | NA
CASSLGQGDSPLHF | TGTGCCAGCAGCCTCGGACAGGGGGATTCACCCCTCCACTTT | TRBJ1-6 | 14 | TRBV7-8 | TRBD1 | NA
CAWSYGGEQYF | TGTGCCTGGAGTTACGGGGGTGAGCAGTACTTC | TRBJ2-7 | 11 | TRBV30 | NA | NA
CASSPRIAGVNEQFF | TGTGCCAGCAGCCCGCGGATAGCGGGAGTGAATGAGCAGTTCTTC | TRBJ2-1 | 15 | TRBV9 | TRBD2 | once
CASSLAGQNNSPLHF | TGCGCCAGCAGCTTGGCGGGACAGAATAATTCACCCCTCCACTTT | TRBJ1-6 | 15 | TRBV5-1 | TRBD1 | NA
CASSQGDRGFSPLHF | TGCGCCAGCAGCCAAGGGGACAGGGGTTTCTCACCCCTCCACTTT | TRBJ1-6 | 15 | TRBV4-3 | TRBD1 | NA
CASSVAGSSNTDTQYF | TGTGCCAGCAGCGTAGCGGGGTCTAGCAACACAGATACGCAGTATTTT | TRBJ2-3 | 16 | TRBV9 | NA | NA
CASSSTPVLTQETQYF | TGTGCCAGCAGCTCTACGCCGGTGCTTACTCAAGAGACCCAGTACTTC | TRBJ2-5 | 16 | TRBV3-1/TRBV3-2 | NA | NA
CASSLGTGGRSSYSPLHF | TGTGCCAGCAGCTTAGGTACGGGGGGCCGTTCCTCCTACTCACCCCTCCACTTT | TRBJ1-6 | 18 | TRBV13 | NA | NA